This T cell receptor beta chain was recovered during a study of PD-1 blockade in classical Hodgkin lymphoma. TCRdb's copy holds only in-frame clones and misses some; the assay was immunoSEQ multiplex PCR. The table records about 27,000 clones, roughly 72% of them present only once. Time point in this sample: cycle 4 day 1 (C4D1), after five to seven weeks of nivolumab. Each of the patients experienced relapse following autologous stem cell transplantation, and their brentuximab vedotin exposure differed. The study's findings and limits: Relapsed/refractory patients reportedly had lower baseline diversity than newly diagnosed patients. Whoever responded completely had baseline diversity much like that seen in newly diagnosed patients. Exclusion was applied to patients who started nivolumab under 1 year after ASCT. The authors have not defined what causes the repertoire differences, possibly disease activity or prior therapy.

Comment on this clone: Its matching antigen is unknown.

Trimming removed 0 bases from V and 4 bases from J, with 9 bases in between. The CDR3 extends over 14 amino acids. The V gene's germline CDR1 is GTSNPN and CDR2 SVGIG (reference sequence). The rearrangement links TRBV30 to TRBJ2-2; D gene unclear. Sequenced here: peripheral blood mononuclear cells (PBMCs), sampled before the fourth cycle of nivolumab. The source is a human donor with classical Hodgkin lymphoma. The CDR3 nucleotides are TGTGCCTGGAGTGTTGGAGTACGCACCGGGGAGCTGTTTTTT. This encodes CAWSVGVRTGELFF.